Sequencing of this T cell receptor (beta chain) was carried out in a study of OX40 agonist ivuxolimab in advanced cancers. V lost 7 bases, J lost 3 bases, and 8 bases stayed unmatched. Germline CDR1 and CDR2: SQVTM and ANQGSEA. The CDR3 spans 13 residues. The study, taken as a whole, reports: The study observed clonal expansion of CD4+ and CD8+ blood T cells by week 6 at 0.1 to 3.0 mg/kg.

As regards this clone: Its antigen is as yet unknown.

Generated by immunoSEQ multiplex PCR, the TCRdb table keeps only in-frame clones and is missing some. The table includes 50,000 to 70,000 clones, about 85% detected once. The clonotype originates from an adult with an advanced solid tumor such as melanoma, head and neck, liver or kidney cancer. This sample comprised CD4+ or CD8+ T cells sorted from blood, obtained in a trial of the OX40 agonist ivuxolimab. V gene TRBV29-1 combines with J gene TRBJ2-5, with 7 bases lining up with TRBD1. Here the CDR3 reads CSAKTGLEETQYF. DNA for the CDR3: TGCAGCGCCAAGACAGGGTTGGAAGAGACCCAGTACTTC.